This entry lists 15 T cell receptor beta chains sequenced from one sample in a study of cytomegalovirus exposure and HLA in healthy donors. PCR involved 60 Vbeta and 13 Jbeta primers. Assay: immunoSEQ multiplex PCR; the TCRdb copy retains only in-frame clones and omits some. The sample has 150,000 to 200,000 clones, around 62% seen once. The sample comprised PBMCs. Receptors originate from a man aged 40-49 years in good health and CMV-seronegative.

This clone turned up a few times. The chain employs TRBV5-4 and TRBJ2-1; 8 bases line up with TRBD2. The germline V gene encodes CDR1 SGHNT and CDR2 YYREEE (reference sequence). The CDR3 contains 15 residues. V shed 2 bases and J 2 bases; nucleotides not matched to a gene: 3. CDR3 protein: CASSLPGGAYNEQFF. The CDR3, as DNA: TGTGCCAGCAGCTTACCCGGGGGGGCCTACAATGAGCAGTTCTTC. The variable domain in full, completed from reference TRBV5-4 and TRBJ2-1, reads ETGVTQSPTHLIKTRGQQVTLRCSSQSGHNTVSWYQQALGQGPQFIFQYYREEENGRGNFPPRFSGLQFPNYSSELNVNALELDDSALYLCASSLPGGAYNEQFFGPGTRLTVL.

This chain connects TRBV6-1 to TRBJ1-2; 7 bases match TRBD1. V was pared by 3 bases and J by 8 bases, with 3 bases of the junction left unmatched. The CDR3 consists of 12 residues. From germline, CDR1 is MNHNS and CDR2 SASEGT. CDR3 sequence: CASSETGRGYTF. The CDR3 coding sequence is TGTGCCAGCAGTGAGACAGGGAGGGGCTACACCTTC.

The rearrangement joins TRBV10-3 to TRBJ1-6; TRBD1 agrees at 7 bases. V lost 4 bases to trimming and J lost 6 bases; unmatched junction nucleotides: 3. The V gene's germline CDR1 is ENHRY and CDR2 SYGVKD. The CDR3 totals 14 residues. CDR3 amino acids: CAISGGQTNSPLHF. DNA for the CDR3: TGTGCCATCAGTGGGGGACAGACTAATTCACCCCTCCACTTT.

This chain connects TRBV12-1 to TRBJ2-3; the DNA was not compared with TRBD2, the D call given in the table. TRBV12-1 is a listed pseudogene. CDR3 length: 17 amino acids. CDR3 nucleotides: TGTGCCAGCAGCCCACGACCTCTAGCGGGGGGGCCAGATACGCAGTATTTT. Translation: CASSPRPLAGGPDTQYF.

V usage is TRBV11-3 and J usage is TRBJ2-3, with 8 bases matching TRBD2. Germline V gene data show CDR1 as SGHNT and CDR2 as YENEEA. The CDR3 consists of 16 residues. J lost 1 base, V lost 5 bases, and 8 bases had no gene match. The CDR3 sequence is CASSPRAGGGTDTQYF. CDR3 nucleotides: TGTGCCAGCAGCCCAAGGGCGGGAGGCGGCACAGATACGCAGTATTTT.

V usage is TRBV5-4 and J usage is TRBJ2-7; no definite D call. The CDR3 sequence is 13 residues long. The germline V and J ends were trimmed by 0 bases and 0 bases, with 4 bases remaining between them. Germline V gene sequence: CDR1 SGHNT, CDR2 YYREEE (reference sequence). The CDR3 coding sequence is TGTGCCAGCAGCTTGGGGGCCTCCTACGAGCAGTACTTC. Translation gives CASSLGASYEQYF.

The rearrangement joins TRBV5-6 to TRBJ2-7; 8 positions agree with TRBD2. V lost 5 bases, J lost 1 base, and 5 bases stayed unmatched. Per germline, CDR1 SGHDT and CDR2 YYEEEE. CDR3 length: 14 residues. The CDR3 nucleotides read TGTGCCAGCAGTCGCCGGGAGGGGTCCTACGAGCAGTACTTC. Protein sequence: CASSRREGSYEQYF.

V usage is TRBV2 and J usage is TRBJ2-5, with TRBD1 matching over 10 bases. V shed 7 bases and J 4 bases; nucleotides not matched to a gene: 12. Germline V gene lookup returns CDR1 SNHLY and CDR2 FYNNEI. This CDR3 is 16 amino acids long. The CDR3 nucleotides are TGTGCCAGCACTGGCTGGGGACAGGGGAGGGGAGAGACCCAGTACTTC. Translation: CASTGWGQGRGETQYF. Supplemented by reference TRBV2 and TRBJ2-5, the full variable domain reads EPEVTQTPSHQVTQMGQEVILRCVPISNHLYFYWYRQILGQKVEFLVSFYNNEISEKSEIFDDQFSVERPDGSNFTLKIRSTKLEDSAMYFCASTGWGQGRGETQYFGPGTRLLVL.

This clone was picked up many times. The chain has TRBV5-6 and TRBJ1-5, with D uncertain. V lost 0 bases to trimming and J lost 7 bases, with 11 bases between them. Germline loops: CDR1 SGHDT, CDR2 YYEEEE. The CDR3 has 14 amino acids. CDR3: CASSLGTLRQPQHF. The CDR3 nucleotides are TGTGCCAGCAGCTTGGGTACGTTACGGCAGCCCCAGCATTTT.

The gene calls are TRBV5-1 and TRBJ2-2; D perhaps matches TRBD2 (7 bases). The CDR3 is 14 amino acids. Germline V gene lookup returns CDR1 SGHRS and CDR2 YFSETQ. V lost 6 bases, J lost 8 bases, and 17 bases lay in between. The CDR3 loop is CASMLGGPSGELFF. In DNA, the CDR3 is TGCGCCAGCATGTTGGGGGGGCCGTCGGGGGAGCTGTTTTTT.

J is TRBJ2-5 and V is TRBV6-9, with TRBD1 matching 7 bases. The V segment lost 8 bases and the J segment 2 bases; nucleotides outside the gene matches: 8. This CDR3 is built from 14 residues. Germline CDR1 reads MNHGY; CDR2 reads SVAAGI. The CDR3 protein is CASQRTGNQETQYF. The CDR3 nucleotides are TGTGCCAGCCAAAGGACAGGTAATCAAGAGACCCAGTACTTC.

The rearrangement uses TRBV7-2 and TRBJ2-5; D may be TRBD1 (5 bases). The tail of the sequence fits TRBJ2-7 better, so the J call may be wrong. CDR3 length: 11 residues. Germline assignment: CDR1 SGHTA and CDR2 FQGNSA. CDR3: CASQGPYEQYF. CDR3 nucleotide sequence: TGTGCCAGCCAGGGTCCCTACGAGCAGTACTTC.

The V and J genes are TRBV4-1 and TRBJ1-2; 10 bases align to TRBD1. The length of the CDR3 is 15 residues. J was trimmed by 6 bases and V by 4 bases; bases with no gene match: 8. From germline, CDR1 is MGHRA and CDR2 YSYEKL. CDR3 sequence (DNA): TGCGCCAGCAGCCTCGTTGACAGGGGGCGGGATGGCTACACCTTC. Its protein product is CASSLVDRGRDGYTF.

There are a few counts of this clone. V and J are TRBV25-1 and TRBJ2-1; D may be TRBD2 (7 bases). Trimming took 8 bases from V and 5 from J, leaving 22 bases between them. The germline CDR1 and CDR2 sequences are MGHDK and SYGVNS. CDR3 length: 16 amino acids. CDR3: CASGGGRGPLDNEQFF. Here the CDR3 DNA reads TGTGCCAGCGGAGGGGGGAGGGGCCCCTTGGACAATGAGCAGTTCTTC.

This clone has a single count. This chain links TRBV19 with TRBJ2-2; 9 bases map to TRBD1. The V gene end was trimmed by 6 bases and the J gene end by 4 bases; junction bases not matched to a gene: 9. CDR3 length: 16 residues. CDR1 and CDR2 (germline): LNHDA, SQIVND (reference sequence). The CDR3 spells CASRARGTGTTGELFF. CDR3 nucleotides: TGTGCCAGTAGGGCCCGCGGGACAGGGACCACCGGGGAGCTGTTTTTT.